Shown below are 23 T cell receptor beta chains from a single sample sequenced in a study of identical twins. TCRdb itself ran the 5' RACE reads through MiXCR, one entry per CDR3 protein. The sample yields 540,000 or so distinct CDR3 sequences, about 20% seen once. The same sample was also studied in work on yellow fever vaccine responses in identical twins.

Specimen: CD4+ T cells sorted from blood. The receptors come from a woman between 18 and 29 years old in good health.

Ten or more counts support this clonotype. The CDR3 sequence is CASSNQGYPYNEQFF. CDR3 in DNA: TGTGCCAGCAGCAACCAGGGTTATCCCTACAATGAGCAGTTCTTC. This rearrangement joins TRBV11-2 to TRBJ2-1; TRBD1 is a possible D gene (5 bases). Trimming removed 5 bases from V and 2 bases from J, with 13 bases in between. Germline V gene lookup returns CDR1 SGHAT and CDR2 FQNNGV. The CDR3 extends over 15 amino acids.

This clonotype was observed at least ten times. The rearrangement uses TRBV28 and TRBJ2-1; TRBD1 matches 11 bases. With V trimmed by 3 bases and J by 4 bases, 2 bases remained unmatched. The CDR3 runs to 15 residues. Germline V gene sequence: CDR1 MDHEN, CDR2 SYDVKM. CDR3 loop: CASSLGTGGYNEQFF. Here the CDR3 DNA reads TGTGCCAGCAGTTTGGGGACAGGGGGTTACAATGAGCAGTTCTTC.

This clonotype was seen only a few times. The chain employs TRBV10-3 and TRBJ2-5; D perhaps matches TRBD1 (5 bases). This CDR3 is built from 14 residues. Trimming removed 0 bases from V and 4 bases from J, with 9 bases in between. Germline V gene sequence: CDR1 ENHRY, CDR2 SYGVKD. The DNA for the CDR3 is TGTGCCATCAGTGAGTCAGGGGTGGGAGAGACCCAGTACTTC. The encoded protein is CAISESGVGETQYF.

This clonotype was found a few times. The gene calls are TRBV7-2 and TRBJ2-1; D is unresolved. Between the trimmed V and J ends, which lost 5 bases and 5 bases, there was a span of 4 bases. The CDR3 length is 11 residues. CDR1 and CDR2 (germline): SGHTA, FQGNSA. The CDR3 reads CASSAHNEQFF. DNA of the CDR3: TGTGCCAGCAGCGCGCACAATGAGCAGTTCTTC. The whole variable domain, remainder taken from reference TRBV7-2 and TRBJ2-1, is GAGVSQSPSNKVTEKGKDVELRCDPISGHTALYWYRQSLGQGLEFLIYFQGNSAPDKSGLPSDRFSAERTGGSVSTLTIQRTQQEDSAVYLCASSAHNEQFFGPGTRLTVL.

The table lists this clonotype with a few counts. The rearrangement links TRBV2 to TRBJ2-1, with 12 bases fitting TRBD1. This CDR3 contains 14 residues. After removal of 7 bases from V and 7 bases from J, the junction contained 5 bases not matched to a gene. The V gene's germline CDR1 is SNHLY and CDR2 FYNNEI. CDR3: CASNRDRGRNEQFF. CDR3 nucleotide sequence: TGTGCCAGCAACCGGGACAGGGGGCGAAATGAGCAGTTCTTC.

This clonotype was counted only a few times. The V gene is TRBV2, the J gene TRBJ1-5; 9 bases fit TRBD1. Germline V gene lookup returns CDR1 SNHLY and CDR2 FYNNEI. J lost 7 bases, V lost 3 bases, and 4 bases had no gene match. The CDR3 consists of 14 residues. CDR3 sequence reads: CASSEGQGGQPQHF. The CDR3 DNA sequence: TGTGCCAGCAGTGAGGGACAGGGAGGGCAGCCCCAGCATTTT.

The chain carries TRBV20-1 and TRBJ1-4; no clear D gene. The V end lost 5 bases, the J end lost 0 bases, and 13 bases lay between the germline ends. CDR3 length: 15 residues. Germline V gives CDR1 DFQATT, CDR2 SNEGSKA (reference sequence). The CDR3: CSAPTVTATNEKLFF. The CDR3 DNA reads as TGCAGTGCTCCAACGGTGACGGCAACTAATGAAAAACTGTTTTTT.

Only a few counts were recorded for this clonotype. V is TRBV24-1 and J is TRBJ1-1, with 10 bases identical to TRBD1. The CDR3 contains 13 residues. CDR1 KGHDR and CDR2 SFDVKD come from the germline V gene. With V trimmed by 10 bases and J by 6 bases, 7 bases remained unmatched. CDR3 DNA sequence: TGTGCCACGCGTGGACAGGGGGAGTCTGAAGCTTTCTTT. Protein: CATRGQGESEAFF.

This chain uses TRBV12-3 or TRBV12-4 with TRBJ2-3; the D gene is possibly TRBD1 (6 bases). Trimming pared 7 bases from V and 5 bases from J, leaving 13 bases between. The CDR3 runs 13 residues. The chain's CDR3 is CASKMGAGDTQYF. In DNA form, the CDR3 reads TGTGCCAGCAAGATGGGGGCCGGAGATACGCAGTATTTT.

The chain carries TRBV4-1 and TRBJ2-1, with D unclear. Germline CDR1 MGHRA, CDR2 YSYEKL. Trimming pared 0 bases from V and 9 bases from J, leaving 15 bases between. CDR3 length: 15 residues. The CDR3 coding sequence is TGCGCCAGCAGCCAAGATCAAACATATGCCGGTGAGCAGTTCTTC. Protein sequence: CASSQDQTYAGEQFF.

This clonotype came up a few times. This chain connects TRBV20-1 to TRBJ2-7; 8 bases are shared with TRBD2. Germline CDR1 and CDR2: DFQATT and SNEGSKA (reference sequence). V shed 0 bases, J shed 9 bases, and the junction held 13 bases outside the gene matches. The CDR3 has 15 amino acids. CDR3 in DNA: TGCAGTGCTAGAGAGGGATTAGCGGGATTGTCTGCGCAGTACTTC. Translating it yields CSAREGLAGLSAQYF.

The sample holds a few counts of this clonotype. The CDR3 spells CSARSPRRDSPLHF. Written as DNA, the CDR3 is TGCAGTGCTAGAAGCCCCCGGCGGGATTCACCCCTCCACTTT. V is TRBV20-1 and J is TRBJ1-6, with D hard to call. The germline CDR1 and CDR2 sequences are DFQATT and SNEGSKA (reference sequence). The CDR3 spans 14 residues. V shed 2 bases and J shed 8 bases, with 13 bases lying between them.

This clonotype was counted between two and nine times. The chain has TRBV25-1 and TRBJ1-5, with a tentative D call TRBD1 (6 bases). Trimming took 3 bases from V and 6 from J, leaving 15 bases between them. The CDR3 runs 15 residues. Looked up from germline, CDR1 is MGHDK and CDR2 is SYGVNS. CDR3 coding DNA: TGTGCCAGCAGTGATCTTTCGGGGGCTGGTCAGCCCCAGCATTTT. Encoded protein: CASSDLSGAGQPQHF.

The rearrangement joins TRBV12-3 or TRBV12-4 to TRBJ2-3, with unresolved D. The CDR3 covers 13 residues. V was clipped by 6 bases and J by 0 bases, with 7 bases between them. The CDR3 DNA reads as TGTGCCAGCAGAACCCGTAGCACAGATACGCAGTATTTT. Amino acid sequence: CASRTRSTDTQYF.

The chain carries TRBV20-1 and TRBJ1-1, with 8 bases aligning to TRBD1. From germline, CDR1 is DFQATT and CDR2 SNEGSKA (reference sequence). The CDR3 spans 14 residues. After removal of 2 bases from V and 5 bases from J, the junction contained 7 bases not matched to a gene. The CDR3: CSARQGARGTEAFF. CDR3 in DNA: TGCAGTGCTAGACAGGGGGCGCGAGGGACTGAAGCTTTCTTT.

The gene calls are TRBV2 and TRBJ2-1; TRBD1 is a possible D gene (7 bases). This CDR3 is 15 amino acids long. Germline assignment: CDR1 SNHLY and CDR2 FYNNEI. With 2 bases removed from V and 7 bases from J, the gap between germline ends came to 15 bases. The CDR3 DNA sequence: TGTGCCAGCAGTGAAAGGGGGGACAGTTCTAATGAGCAGTTCTTC. This codes for CASSERGDSSNEQFF. Full variable domain (outside the CDR3, taken from reference TRBV2 and TRBJ2-1): EPEVTQTPSHQVTQMGQEVILRCVPISNHLYFYWYRQILGQKVEFLVSFYNNEISEKSEIFDDQFSVERPDGSNFTLKIRSTKLEDSAMYFCASSERGDSSNEQFFGPGTRLTVL.

The table lists this clonotype with a few counts. This chain uses TRBV24-1 with TRBJ2-3, with D possibly TRBD1 on 5 matching bases. The CDR3 spans 13 residues. From germline, CDR1 is KGHDR and CDR2 SFDVKD. Trimming cost V 3 bases and J 5 bases, with 8 bases left between them. The CDR3 spells CATSDGARDTQYF. CDR3 sequence (DNA): TGTGCCACCAGTGATGGGGCGAGAGATACGCAGTATTTT.

The CDR3 region is CASSQEPGLYTGELFF. The CDR3 DNA sequence: TGTGCCAGCAGCCAGGAGCCGGGACTATACACCGGGGAGCTGTTTTTT. The chain has TRBV4-2 and TRBJ2-2, with 7 nucleotides matching TRBD2. Losses at the gene ends were 3 bases for V and 3 bases for J; bases not matched to a gene: 7. The V gene's germline CDR1 is LGHNA and CDR2 YNFKEQ. The CDR3 spans 16 residues.

This sequence joins TRBV5-5 and TRBJ1-4, with a possible D match to TRBD1 (5 bases). This CDR3 has 17 amino acids. V lost 0 bases and J lost 4, with 16 bases in between. The germline V gene has CDR1 SGHKS and CDR2 YYEKEE (reference sequence). The CDR3 sequence is CASSLEGAERINEKLFF. The CDR3 bases are TGTGCCAGCAGCTTGGAAGGGGCGGAAAGGATTAATGAAAAACTGTTTTTT.

The sample holds a few counts of this clonotype. The gene calls are TRBV29-1 and TRBJ2-5, with no clear D. Trimming pared 3 bases from V and 5 bases from J, leaving 13 bases between. The CDR3 runs to 13 residues. Per the germline V gene, CDR1 is SQVTM and CDR2 is ANQGSEA. The chain's CDR3 is CSVEVNRRETQYF. The CDR3 region has the DNA TGCAGCGTTGAGGTGAACCGACGGGAGACCCAGTACTTC.

This clonotype was recorded a few times. The rearrangement joins TRBV5-1 to TRBJ2-7; D remains ambiguous. The V and J ends lost 2 bases and 7 bases respectively, with 16 bases between them. There are 14 residues in the CDR3. Germline assignment: CDR1 SGHRS and CDR2 YFSETQ. The CDR3 loop reads CASSFVLYASEQYF. The CDR3 DNA follows: TGCGCCAGCAGCTTTGTTTTGTACGCAAGTGAGCAGTACTTC.

This chain links TRBV20-1 with TRBJ1-1; D is perhaps TRBD1 (5 bases). V was cut by 3 bases and J by 4 bases, with 12 bases left in between. Per the germline V gene, CDR1 is DFQATT and CDR2 is SNEGSKA (reference sequence). This CDR3 has 13 amino acids. As DNA, the CDR3 is TGCAGTGCTAGCCGGGGCAGCTCCACTGAAGCTTTCTTT. Its protein is CSASRGSSTEAFF.

J is TRBJ2-3 and V is TRBV4-1, with 12 positions matching TRBD2. Per the germline V gene, CDR1 is MGHRA and CDR2 is YSYEKL. This CDR3 is built from 16 residues. The V and J ends lost 2 bases and 4 bases, in that order; junction bases with no gene match: 4. The CDR3, as DNA: TGCGCCAGCAGCCAAAGACTAGCGGGGGCCTCAGATACGCAGTATTTT. It encodes CASSQRLAGASDTQYF.